A single T cell receptor (beta chain) is shown here with its context. The sample belongs to a study of blood T cell repertoires in COVID-19. Study as a whole: Sites across the United States, Italy and Spain contributed samples from acute and convalescent COVID-19. The cDNA or gDNA used as material had been derived from T cells, B-cell-depleted T cells, or PBMCs.

CDR1 PRHDT and CDR2 FYEKMQ come from the germline V gene (reference sequence). CDR3 size: 15 residues. The V end lost 0 bases, the J end lost 0 bases, and 8 bases lay between the germline ends. As handled by the study authors: Amplification of reference gene primers was used by the study to estimate nucleated cell counts. Data came from immunoSEQ multiplex PCR; TCRdb stores just in-frame clones and leaves some out. V and J calls plus clone size are reproduced from that table; the DNA served to infer D and trimming. The sample carries about 110,000 clones, more than 75% recorded once. The sequenced material came from peripheral blood. This chain uses TRBV13 with TRBJ1-2; D is uncertain. The receptor was isolated from a human donor in a cohort sampled during active COVID-19. Here the CDR3 reads CASSLGRGSNYGYTF. The CDR3 nucleotides are TGTGCCAGCAGCTTAGGTCGGGGATCTAACTATGGCTACACCTTC.